This TCR beta chain was retrieved from a study of blood T cell repertoires in COVID-19. Sequenced by immunoSEQ multiplex PCR; TCRdb stores in-frame clones only, minus some. This table holds 80,000 to 100,000 clones, around 88% found once. The CDR3 is made up of 14 amino acids. The V and J ends lost 5 bases and 0 bases respectively, with 7 bases between them. Germline CDR1 reads SGHAT; CDR2 reads FQNNGV. This receptor was obtained from a woman of 80 years or more with acute or convalescent COVID-19. The sample consisted of peripheral blood. The genes are TRBV11-2 and TRBJ1-4; D gene uncertain. CDR3 bases: TGTGCCAGCAGCCACAGAGCAACTAATGAAAAACTGTTTTTT. Translation: CASSHRATNEKLFF.